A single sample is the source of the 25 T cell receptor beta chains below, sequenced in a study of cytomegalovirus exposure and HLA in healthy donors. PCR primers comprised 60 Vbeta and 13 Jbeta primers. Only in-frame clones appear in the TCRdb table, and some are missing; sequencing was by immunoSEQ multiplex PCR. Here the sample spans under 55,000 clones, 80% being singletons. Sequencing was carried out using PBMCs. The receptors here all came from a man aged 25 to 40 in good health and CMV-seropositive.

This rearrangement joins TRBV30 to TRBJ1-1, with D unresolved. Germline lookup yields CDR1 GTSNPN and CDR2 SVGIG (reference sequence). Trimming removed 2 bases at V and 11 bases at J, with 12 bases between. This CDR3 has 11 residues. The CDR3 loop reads CAWSTTGGAFF. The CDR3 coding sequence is TGTGCCTGGAGTACCACTGGCGGGGCTTTCTTT. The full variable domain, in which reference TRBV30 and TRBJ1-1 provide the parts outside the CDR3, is SQTIHQWPATLVQPVGSPLSLECTVEGTSNPNLYWYRQAAGRGLQLLFYSVGIGQISSEVPQNLSASRPQDRQFILSSKKLLLSDSGFYLCAWSTTGGAFFGQGTRLTVV.

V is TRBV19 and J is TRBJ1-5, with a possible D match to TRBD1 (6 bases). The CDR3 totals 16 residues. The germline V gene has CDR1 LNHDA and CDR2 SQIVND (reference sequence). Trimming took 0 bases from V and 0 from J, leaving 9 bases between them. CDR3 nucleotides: TGTGCCAGTAGTATAGAAGGGGGTCTTAGCAATCAGCCCCAGCATTTT. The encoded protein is CASSIEGGLSNQPQHF.

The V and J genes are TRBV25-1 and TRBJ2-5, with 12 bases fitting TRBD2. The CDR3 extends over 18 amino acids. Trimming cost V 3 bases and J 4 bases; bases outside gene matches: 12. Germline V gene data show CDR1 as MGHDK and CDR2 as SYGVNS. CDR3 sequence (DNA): TGTGCCAGCAGTGACAATGGGGCTAGCGGGGGGGCAAGAGAGACCCAGTACTTC. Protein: CASSDNGASGGARETQYF.

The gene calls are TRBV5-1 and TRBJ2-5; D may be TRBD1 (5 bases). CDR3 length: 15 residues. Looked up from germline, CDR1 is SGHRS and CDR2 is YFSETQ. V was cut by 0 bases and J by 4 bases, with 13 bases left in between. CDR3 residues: CASSLEGGAGETQYF. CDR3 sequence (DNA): TGCGCCAGCAGCTTGGAAGGTGGGGCAGGAGAGACCCAGTACTTC.

The CDR3 region is CASSPIVRETQYF. The DNA of the CDR3 is TGTGCCAGTAGTCCCATAGTGAGGGAGACCCAGTACTTC. The gene calls are TRBV19 and TRBJ2-5, with D unresolved. Germline assignment: CDR1 LNHDA and CDR2 SQIVND (reference sequence). The CDR3 has 13 residues. V dropped 5 bases and J dropped 5 bases, with 12 bases sitting between them.

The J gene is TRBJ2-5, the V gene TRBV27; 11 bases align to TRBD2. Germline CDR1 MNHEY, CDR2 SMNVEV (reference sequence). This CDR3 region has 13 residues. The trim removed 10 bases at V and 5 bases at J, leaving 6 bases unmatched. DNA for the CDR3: TGTGCCATCGGGACTAGCGGAAGTGAGACCCAGTACTTC. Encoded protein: CAIGTSGSETQYF.

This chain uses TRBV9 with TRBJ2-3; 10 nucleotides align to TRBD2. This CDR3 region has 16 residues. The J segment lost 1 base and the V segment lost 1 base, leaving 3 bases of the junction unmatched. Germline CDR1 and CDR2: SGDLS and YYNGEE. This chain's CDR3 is CASSVISGGRTDTQYF. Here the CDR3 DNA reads TGTGCCAGCAGCGTAATTAGCGGGGGGCGCACAGATACGCAGTATTTT.

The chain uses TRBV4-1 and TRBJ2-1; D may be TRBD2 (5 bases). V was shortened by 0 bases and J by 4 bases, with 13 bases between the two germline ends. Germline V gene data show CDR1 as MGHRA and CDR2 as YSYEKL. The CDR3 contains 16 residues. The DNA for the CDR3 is TGCGCCAGCAGCCAAGAGACCCTAGCTAGGTACAATGAGCAGTTCTTC. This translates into CASSQETLARYNEQFF.

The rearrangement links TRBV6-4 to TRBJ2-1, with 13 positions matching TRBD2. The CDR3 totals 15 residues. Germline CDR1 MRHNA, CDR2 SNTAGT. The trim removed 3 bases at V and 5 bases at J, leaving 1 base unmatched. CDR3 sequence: CASSELAGGNNEQFF. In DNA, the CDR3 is TGTGCCAGCAGTGAACTAGCGGGGGGGAACAATGAGCAGTTCTTC.

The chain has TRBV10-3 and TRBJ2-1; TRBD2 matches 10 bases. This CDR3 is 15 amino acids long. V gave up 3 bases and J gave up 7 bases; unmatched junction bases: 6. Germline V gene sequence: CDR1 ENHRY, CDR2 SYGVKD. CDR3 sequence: CAISDLAGARNEQFF. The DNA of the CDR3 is TGTGCCATCAGTGACCTAGCGGGGGCGAGGAATGAGCAGTTCTTC.

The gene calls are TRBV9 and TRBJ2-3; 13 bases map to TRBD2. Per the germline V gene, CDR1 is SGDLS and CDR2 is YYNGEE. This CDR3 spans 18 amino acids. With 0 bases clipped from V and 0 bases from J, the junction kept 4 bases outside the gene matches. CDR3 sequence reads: CASSVGTSGGASTDTQYF. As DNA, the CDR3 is TGTGCCAGCAGCGTAGGGACTAGCGGGGGTGCTAGCACAGATACGCAGTATTTT. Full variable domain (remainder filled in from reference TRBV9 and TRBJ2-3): DSGVTQTPKHLITATGQRVTLRCSPRSGDLSVYWYQQSLDQGLQFLIQYYNGEERAKGNILERFSAQQFPDLHSELNLSSLELGDSALYFCASSVGTSGGASTDTQYFGPGTRLTVL.

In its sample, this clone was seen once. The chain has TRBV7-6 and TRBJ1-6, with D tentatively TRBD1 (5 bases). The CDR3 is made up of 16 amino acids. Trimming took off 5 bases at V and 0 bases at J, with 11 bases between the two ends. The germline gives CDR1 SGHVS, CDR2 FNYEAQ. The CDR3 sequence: CASSQMDNSYNSPLHF. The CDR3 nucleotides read TGTGCCAGCAGCCAAATGGACAACTCCTATAATTCACCCCTCCACTTT.

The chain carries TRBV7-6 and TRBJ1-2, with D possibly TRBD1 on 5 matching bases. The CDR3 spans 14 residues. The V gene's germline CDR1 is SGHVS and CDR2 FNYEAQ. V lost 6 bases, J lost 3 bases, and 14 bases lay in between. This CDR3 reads CASSSLGADYGYTF. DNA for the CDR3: TGTGCCAGCAGTTCTCTTGGGGCGGACTATGGCTACACCTTC. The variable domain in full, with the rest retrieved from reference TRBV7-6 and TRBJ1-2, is GAGVSQSPRYKVTKRGQDVALRCDPISGHVSLYWYRQALGQGPEFLTYFNYEAQQDKSGLPNDRFSAERPEGSISTLTIQRTEQRDSAMYRCASSSLGADYGYTFGSGTRLTVV.

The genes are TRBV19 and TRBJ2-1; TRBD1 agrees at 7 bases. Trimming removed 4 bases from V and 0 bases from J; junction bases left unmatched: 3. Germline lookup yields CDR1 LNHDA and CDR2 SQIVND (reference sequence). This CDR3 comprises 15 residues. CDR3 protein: CASSKQGSSYNEQFF. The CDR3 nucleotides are TGTGCCAGTAGTAAACAGGGGAGCTCCTACAATGAGCAGTTCTTC.

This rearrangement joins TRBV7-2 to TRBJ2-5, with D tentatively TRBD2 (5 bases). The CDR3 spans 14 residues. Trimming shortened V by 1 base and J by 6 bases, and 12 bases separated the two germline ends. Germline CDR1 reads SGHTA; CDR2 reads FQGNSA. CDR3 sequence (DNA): TGTGCCAGCAGCTTAGTAGGACCGGGAAAGACCCAGTACTTC. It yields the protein CASSLVGPGKTQYF.

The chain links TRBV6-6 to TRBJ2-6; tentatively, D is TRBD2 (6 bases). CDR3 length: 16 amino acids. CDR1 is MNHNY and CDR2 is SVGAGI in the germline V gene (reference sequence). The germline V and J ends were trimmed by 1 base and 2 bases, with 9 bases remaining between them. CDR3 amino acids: CASSYWRGAGANVLTF. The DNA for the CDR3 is TGTGCCAGCAGTTACTGGAGGGGAGCTGGGGCCAACGTCCTGACTTTC.

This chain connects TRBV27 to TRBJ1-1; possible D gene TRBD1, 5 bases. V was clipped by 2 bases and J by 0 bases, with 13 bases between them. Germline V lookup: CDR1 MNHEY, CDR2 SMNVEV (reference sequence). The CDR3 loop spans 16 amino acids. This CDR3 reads CASSLKAGLMNTEAFF. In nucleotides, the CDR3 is TGTGCCAGCAGTTTAAAGGCAGGGTTGATGAACACTGAAGCTTTCTTT.

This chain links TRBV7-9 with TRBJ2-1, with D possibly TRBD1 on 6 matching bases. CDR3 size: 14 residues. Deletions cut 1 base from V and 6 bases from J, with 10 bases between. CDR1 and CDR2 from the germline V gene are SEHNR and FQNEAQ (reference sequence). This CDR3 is CASSLDLGANEQFF. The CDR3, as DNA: TGTGCCAGCAGCTTAGATTTGGGGGCCAATGAGCAGTTCTTC.

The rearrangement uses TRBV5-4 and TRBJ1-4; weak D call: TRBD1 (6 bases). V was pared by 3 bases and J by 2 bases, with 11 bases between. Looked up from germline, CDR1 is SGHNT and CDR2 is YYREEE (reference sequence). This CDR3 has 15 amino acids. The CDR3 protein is CASSSNRATNEKLFF. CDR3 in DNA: TGTGCCAGCAGCTCCAACAGGGCGACTAATGAAAAACTGTTTTTT.

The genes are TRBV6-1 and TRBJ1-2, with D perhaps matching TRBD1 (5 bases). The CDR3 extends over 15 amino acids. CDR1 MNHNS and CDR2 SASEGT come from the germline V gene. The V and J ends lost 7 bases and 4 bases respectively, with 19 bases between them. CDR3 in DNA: TGTGCCAGCACCGAACGGGAGGGGCGTAGCTATGGCTACACCTTC. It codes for CASTEREGRSYGYTF.

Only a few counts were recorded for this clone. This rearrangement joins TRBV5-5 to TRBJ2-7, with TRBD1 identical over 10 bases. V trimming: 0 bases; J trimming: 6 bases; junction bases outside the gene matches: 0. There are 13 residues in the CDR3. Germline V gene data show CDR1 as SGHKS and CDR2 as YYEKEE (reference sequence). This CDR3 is CASSLGQGAEQYF. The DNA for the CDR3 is TGTGCCAGCAGCTTGGGACAGGGGGCCGAGCAGTACTTC.

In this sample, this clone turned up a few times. CDR3 coding DNA: TGCGCCAGCAGCCTAACCCCCCCACAGTACTCTGGAAACACCATATATTTT. Protein product: CASSLTPPQYSGNTIYF. This chain joins TRBV4-1 and TRBJ1-3; D call uncertain. CDR1 is MGHRA and CDR2 is YSYEKL in the germline V gene. The CDR3 has 17 amino acids. V lost 4 bases and J 0 bases, leaving 16 bases between the germline ends.

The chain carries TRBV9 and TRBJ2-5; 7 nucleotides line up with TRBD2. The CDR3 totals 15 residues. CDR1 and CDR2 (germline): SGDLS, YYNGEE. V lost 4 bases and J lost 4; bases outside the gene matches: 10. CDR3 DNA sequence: TGTGCCAGCAGCTTCACCTGGACTAGTACAGAGACCCAGTACTTC. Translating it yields CASSFTWTSTETQYF.

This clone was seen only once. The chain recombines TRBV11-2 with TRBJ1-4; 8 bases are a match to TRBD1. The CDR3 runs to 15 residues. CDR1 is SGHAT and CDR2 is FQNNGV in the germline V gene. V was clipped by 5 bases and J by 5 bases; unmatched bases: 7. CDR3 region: CASSLSGQANEKLFF. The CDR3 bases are TGTGCCAGCAGCCTATCGGGACAGGCGAATGAAAAACTGTTTTTT. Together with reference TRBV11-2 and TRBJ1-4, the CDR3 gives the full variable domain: EAGVAQSPRYKIIEKRQSVAFWCNPISGHATLYWYQQILGQGPKLLIQFQNNGVVDDSQLPKDRFSAERLKGVDSTLKIQPAKLEDSAVYLCASSLSGQANEKLFFGSGTQLSVL.

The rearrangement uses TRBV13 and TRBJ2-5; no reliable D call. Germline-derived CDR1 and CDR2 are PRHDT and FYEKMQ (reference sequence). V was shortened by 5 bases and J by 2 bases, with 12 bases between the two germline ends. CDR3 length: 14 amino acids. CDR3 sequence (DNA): TGTGCCAGCAGCCCCGCTGAGAGACAAGAGACCCAGTACTTC. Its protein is CASSPAERQETQYF.